This TCR beta chain was identified during a study of shared clonotypes between healthy human individuals. This CDR3 has 15 amino acids. Trimming pared 6 bases from V and 5 bases from J, leaving 14 bases between. The V gene's germline CDR1 is MNHNY and CDR2 SVGAGI (reference sequence). Libraries were prepared by immunoSEQ multiplex PCR; TCRdb keeps only in-frame clonotypes and omits some of them. The repertoire includes roughly 2 million clones, roughly 94% of them detected once, and 0.13% sits in the top ten. This clone is a singleton in its sample. This clonotype originated in a man aged 18 to 29 in good health. The chain has TRBV6-6 and TRBJ1-6, with a weak D call TRBD1 (5 bases). Sequencing was performed on naive CD4+ T cells sorted from blood. Subset noted: CD45RA+ positively selected. The chain's CDR3 is CASRGPGRDNSPLHF. The DNA of the CDR3 is TGTGCCAGCAGGGGGCCGGGACGGGATAATTCACCCCTCCACTTT.